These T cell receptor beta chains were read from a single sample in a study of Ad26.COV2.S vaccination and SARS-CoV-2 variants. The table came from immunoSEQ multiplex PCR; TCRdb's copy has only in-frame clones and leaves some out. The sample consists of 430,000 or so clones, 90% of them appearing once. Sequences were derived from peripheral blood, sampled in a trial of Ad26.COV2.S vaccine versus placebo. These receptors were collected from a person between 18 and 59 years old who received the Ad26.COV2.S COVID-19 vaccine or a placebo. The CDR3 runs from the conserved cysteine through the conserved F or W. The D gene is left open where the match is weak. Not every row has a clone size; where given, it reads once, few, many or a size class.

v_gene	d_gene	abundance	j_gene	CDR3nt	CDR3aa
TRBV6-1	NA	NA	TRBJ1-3	TGTGCCAGCAGTGAAGCGGGGGCCAACACCATATATTTT	CASSEAGANTIYF
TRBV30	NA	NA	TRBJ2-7	TGTGCCTGGAGTGTATGGGGCGGCGGTATCTCCTACGAGCAGTACTTC	CAWSVWGGGISYEQYF
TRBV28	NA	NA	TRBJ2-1	TGTGCCCTTGGCGGGATGCGTTACAATGAGCAGTTCTTC	CALGGMRYNEQFF
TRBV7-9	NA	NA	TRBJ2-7	TGTGCCAGCAGCTTAGACTGGAGCTACGAGCAGTACTTC	CASSLDWSYEQYF
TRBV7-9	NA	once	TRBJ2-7	TGTGCCAGCAGCTTAGGGTCCGGCGAGCAGTACTTC	CASSLGSGEQYF
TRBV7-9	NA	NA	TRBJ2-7	TGTGCCAGCAGCCCCATCGTGGCTCCCTACGAGCAGTACTTC	CASSPIVAPYEQYF
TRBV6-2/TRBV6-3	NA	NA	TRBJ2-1	TGTGCCAGCAGTTACCGCCCAGGGGTAACCTACAATGAGCAGTTCTTC	CASSYRPGVTYNEQFF
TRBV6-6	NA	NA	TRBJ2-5	TGTGCCAGCAGTTACAATACAGAGACCCAGTACTTC	CASSYNTETQYF
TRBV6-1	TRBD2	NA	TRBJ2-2	TGTGCCAGCAGTGAAACTAGCGGGATCACCGGGGAGCTGTTTTTT	CASSETSGITGELFF
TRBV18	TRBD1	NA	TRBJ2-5	TGTGCCAGCTCACGACAGGGAGAGGAGACCCAGTACTTC	CASSRQGEETQYF
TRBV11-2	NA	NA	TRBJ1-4	TGTGCCAGCAGCCTTGCTGGGGGCTTTGAAAAACTGTTTTTT	CASSLAGGFEKLFF
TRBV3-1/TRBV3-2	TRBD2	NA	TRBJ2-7	TGTGCCAGCAGCCAAGTAAATAGCGGGAGGGCCTTTGGCTCCTACGAGCAGTACTTC	CASSQVNSGRAFGSYEQYF
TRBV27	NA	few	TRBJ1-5	TGTGCCAGCAGTTTATGGACAGCCCAGCCCCAGCATTTT	CASSLWTAQPQHF
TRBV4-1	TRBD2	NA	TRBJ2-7	TGCGCCAGCAGTCCAACTATGGTAGCGGGGACCCCCTACGAGCAGTACTTC	CASSPTMVAGTPYEQYF
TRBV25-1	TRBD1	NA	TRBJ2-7	TGTGCCAGCAGTACGTCCGGGACAGGGTTCCACGAGCAGTACTTC	CASSTSGTGFHEQYF
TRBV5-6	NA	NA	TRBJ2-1	TGTGCCAGCACTCGGACAGCCAATGAGCAGTTCTTC	CASTRTANEQFF
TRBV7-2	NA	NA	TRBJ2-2	TGTGCCAGCAGCTTAGTTGAGGGAATCGGGGAGCTGTTTTTT	CASSLVEGIGELFF
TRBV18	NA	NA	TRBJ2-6	TGTGCCAGCTCACCACAACCTCCCGCGAGATTGACTGGGGCCAACGTCCTGACTTTC	CASSPQPPARLTGANVLTF
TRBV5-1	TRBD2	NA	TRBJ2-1	TGCGCCAGCAGCCCCGGACTAGCGGGAGGGCACACTGAGCAGTTCTTC	CASSPGLAGGHTEQFF
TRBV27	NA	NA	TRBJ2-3	TGTGCCAGCAGTTTCCAGCGGGCAGATACGCAGTATTTT	CASSFQRADTQYF
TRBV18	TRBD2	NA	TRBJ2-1	TGTGCCAGCTCTCCGGGACTAGCGAACAATGAGCAGTTCTTC	CASSPGLANNEQFF
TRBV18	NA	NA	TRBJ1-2	TGTGCCAGCTCACCAGCGTCGGCTGATGGCTACACCTTC	CASSPASADGYTF
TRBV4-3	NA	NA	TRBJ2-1	TGCGCCAGCAGCCGAGACTGGAATCCGGTCAATGAGCAGTTCTTC	CASSRDWNPVNEQFF
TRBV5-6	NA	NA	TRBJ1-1	TGTGCCAGCAGCTTGTTCTCATGGGGTTCGAACACTGAAGCTTTCTTT	CASSLFSWGSNTEAFF
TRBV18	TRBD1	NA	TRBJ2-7	TGTGCCAGCTCACCGGGACAGCACTACGAGCAGTACTTC	CASSPGQHYEQYF
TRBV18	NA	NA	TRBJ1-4	TGTGCCAGCTCACCACAGACCAATGAAAAACTGTTTTTT	CASSPQTNEKLFF
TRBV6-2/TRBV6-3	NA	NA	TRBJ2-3	TGTGCCAGCAGTTACGGTGCAGGACTCATGATATTCACAGATACGCAGTATTTT	CASSYGAGLMIFTDTQYF
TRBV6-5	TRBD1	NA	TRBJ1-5	TGTGCCAGCCGACAGGGTAGCAATCAGCCCCAGCATTTT	CASRQGSNQPQHF
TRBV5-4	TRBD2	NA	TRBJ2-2	TGTGCCAGCAGCTTGGTGCGGGAGAGCGGCGGGGAGCTGTTTTTT	CASSLVRESGGELFF
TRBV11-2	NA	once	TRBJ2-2	TGTGCCAGCAGCTACCGGCCCGGGGGGCACACCGGGGAGCTGTTTTTT	CASSYRPGGHTGELFF
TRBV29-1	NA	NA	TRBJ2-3	TGCAGCGTTGGCCTAGGAAGCACAGATACGCAGTATTTT	CSVGLGSTDTQYF
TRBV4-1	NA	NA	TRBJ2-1	TGCGCCAGCAGCCAAGAACTGCAATCCTACAATGAGCAGTTCTTC	CASSQELQSYNEQFF
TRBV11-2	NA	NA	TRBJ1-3	TGTGCCAGCAGTCAATCTGGAAACACCATATATTTT	CASSQSGNTIYF
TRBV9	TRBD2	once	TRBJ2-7	TGTGCCAGCAGCCGACTAGCGGGAGGGCGCGAGCAGTACTTC	CASSRLAGGREQYF
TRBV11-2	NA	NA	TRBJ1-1	TGTGCCAGCAGCTTAGTAAAGATTCAGAACACTGAAGCTTTCTTT	CASSLVKIQNTEAFF
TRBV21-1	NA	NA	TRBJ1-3	TGTGCCAGCAGAAAGCGGGGGGCTAACTCTGGAAACACCATATATTTT	CASRKRGANSGNTIYF
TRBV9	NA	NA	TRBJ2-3	TGTGCCAGCAGCCCCTTAGGGTTCACAGATACGCAGTATTTT	CASSPLGFTDTQYF
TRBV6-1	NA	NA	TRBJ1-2	TGTGCCAGCAGTGAAGCGCGGGGTGCCTATGGCTACACCTTC	CASSEARGAYGYTF
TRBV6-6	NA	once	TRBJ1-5	TGTGCCAGCAGTTACCGTGACAATCAGCCCCAGCATTTT	CASSYRDNQPQHF
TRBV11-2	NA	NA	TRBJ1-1	TGTGCCAGCAGCTCTAGAGGGAGGGGGGCGGACACTGAAGCTTTCTTT	CASSSRGRGADTEAFF
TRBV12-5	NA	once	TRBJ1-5	TGTGCTAGTGGTTCCGAAGGGAGGCAGCCCCAGCATTTT	CASGSEGRQPQHF
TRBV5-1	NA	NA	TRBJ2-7	TGCGCCAGCAGCTTGGGTCCCGGGAACGAGCAGTACTTC	CASSLGPGNEQYF
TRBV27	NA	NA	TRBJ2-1	TGTGCCAGCGCATCCTACAATGAGCAGTTCTTC	CASASYNEQFF
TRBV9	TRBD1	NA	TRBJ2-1	TGTGCCAGCAGCGTAACTCCGGACAGGAGGAATGAGCAGTTCTTC	CASSVTPDRRNEQFF
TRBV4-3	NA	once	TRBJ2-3	TGCGCCAGCAGCCAAGATTTCGGAACCAAACGATACACAGATACGCAGTATTTT	CASSQDFGTKRYTDTQYF
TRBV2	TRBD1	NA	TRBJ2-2	TGTGCCAGCAGCCTTCGGACAGGGTCCACCGGGGAGCTGTTTTTT	CASSLRTGSTGELFF
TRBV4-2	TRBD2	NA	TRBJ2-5	TGTGCCAGCAGCCAAGCAGTAGCTAGCGGGAGGAGGGAAGAGACCCAGTACTTC	CASSQAVASGRREETQYF
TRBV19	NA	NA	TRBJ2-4	TGTGCCAGTAGTATAGGGGGGCCTCGAGACATTCAGTACTTC	CASSIGGPRDIQYF
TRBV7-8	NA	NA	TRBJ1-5	TGTGCCAGCAGCCAGGGAGACAATCAGCCCCAGCATTTT	CASSQGDNQPQHF
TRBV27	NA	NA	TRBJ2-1	TGTGCCAGCAGTTTATCTTCTACCAGAGAGCAGTTCTTC	CASSLSSTREQFF
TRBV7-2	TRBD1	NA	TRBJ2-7	TGTGCCAGCAGCTTAGGGGGTGGGACAGTCAGGTACGAGCAGTACTTC	CASSLGGGTVRYEQYF
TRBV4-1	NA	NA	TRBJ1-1	TGCGCCAGCAGCCCCGTGGGTCTTAACACTGAAGCTTTCTTT	CASSPVGLNTEAFF
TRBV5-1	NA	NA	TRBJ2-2	TGCGCCAGCAGCTCACCGGGACAAAGCCTTCCGAACACCGGGGAGCTGTTTTTT	CASSSPGQSLPNTGELFF
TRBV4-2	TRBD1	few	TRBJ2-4	TGTGCCAGCAGCCAAGATCGAGGGGGACAGGGTTTCGGAAACATTCAGTACTTC	CASSQDRGGQGFGNIQYF